The entry below describes one T cell receptor (beta chain). Its antigen remains unidentified. The record has no base qualities; no much larger clone is one base away. The donors were included in the validation cohort of approximately 130 subjects, a group kept apart from the roughly 730-subject first cohort. This entry is derived from a study of cytomegalovirus exposure and HLA in healthy donors (dated by TCRdb to about 2017). Some background on the complete study: The 700 or so repertoires of the first cohort and the 95 to 150 validation repertoires were produced on the same platform, according to a later analysis. High-throughput TCR immunosequencing, statistical association of individual TCRs with disease status, and machine learning were combined to predict cytomegalovirus infection status. The study was designed to test whether signatures of past pathogen exposure could be identified by cataloging public T cell receptors. A separate validation cohort of roughly 110 different subjects was used in addition to the roughly 670-subject first cohort.

Beyond this particular receptor, the publication reports: While some public TCRs were present in many individuals, most TCR sequences turned up only very rarely across donors. In a later analysis, TCRs clustered in the first cohort were found to also tend to co-occur in the 110 or so validation repertoires, with 85% to 95% of cluster scores above 0. The authors suggested that the approach could potentially be generalized to other disease states and immunological phenotypes. In both the original and validation cohorts, the classifier was reported to diagnose cytomegalovirus status with high specificity and sensitivity. In vitro tests confirmed that a few of the cytomegalovirus-associated TCR beta chains recognize cytomegalovirus antigens. The study gave a list of under 200 TCR beta chains associated with cytomegalovirus. A later analysis lacked HLA typing for the validation cohort, so it scored co-occurrence in that cohort across all 120 or so repertoires.

The germline V gene supplies CDR1 SGDLS and CDR2 YYNGEE. The CDR3, cysteine through phenylalanine, is 15 amino acids long. The sequence is cut down to CDR3 DNA, 45 bases in frame from base 1. The germline V and J ends show losses of 2 bases and 4 bases respectively, and no gene match explains 6 bases of the junction. The library was built by means of the immunoSEQ multiplex PCR assay. The published analysis was carried out like this. A statistical classification framework was developed to diagnose cytomegalovirus status using the catalog of TCR beta chain sequences. TCRdb's version of the immuneACCESS table is confined to in-frame rearrangements and falls short of the full clone set. An unresolved V gene accounts for under half of the shortfall where checked; the remainder is of unknown origin. V, J and clone size are those of that table, while D and trimming were read from the DNA. The sample table contains fewer than 350,000 clones; only one count was recorded for approximately 88% of them. The top ten hold about 0.9% of the sample.

The receptor was isolated from a woman between 18 and 30 years old in good health and CMV-seronegative. This sequence uses TRBV9 and TRBJ2-1, with 7 junctional bases fitting TRBD2. The sample taken for sequencing was PBMCs. The bases are TGTGCCAGCAGCGTCGGGCTAGCGGCATACAATGAGCAGTTCTTC. Its product reads: CASSVGLAAYNEQFF.